The entry that follows covers one T cell receptor (beta chain) sequence. The antigen remains undetermined. Sequencing used immunoSEQ multiplex PCR; TCRdb keeps in-frame clones, though not all of them. The sample consists of more than 20,000 clones, 97% of them appearing once. The data were taken from a study of cytomegalovirus exposure and HLA in healthy donors. Study at large: The same platform as the roughly 670 first-cohort repertoires was used for the 120 validation repertoires, a later analysis reported. Study-wide findings and caveats: In vitro assays verified that a few CMV-associated chains recognized CMV antigens specifically. The study recorded over 150 TCR beta chains that were cytomegalovirus-associated. Reports described diagnosis of cytomegalovirus status by the classifier as highly specific and sensitive.

Germline V gene data show CDR1 as SGHDN and CDR2 as FVKESK. With 3 bases clipped from V and 4 bases from J, the junction kept 8 bases outside the gene matches. This CDR3 is 16 amino acids long. This sequence originates from a young man in good health and CMV-seropositive. The specimen was PBMCs. J is TRBJ2-2 and V is TRBV14, with 7 bases identical to TRBD2. The CDR3: CASSQVAGRATGELFF. The DNA of the CDR3 is TGTGCCAGCAGCCAGGTAGCAGGGAGGGCCACCGGGGAGCTGTTTTTT.